The 30 T cell receptor beta chains below all came from one sample that was sequenced in a study of cytomegalovirus exposure and HLA in healthy donors. The PCR made use of 60 Vbeta and 13 Jbeta primers. Repertoires were generated with immunoSEQ multiplex PCR, while TCRdb's copy carries only in-frame clones and drops some. The ten top clones account for 3.5% to 5%, within a sample of tens of thousands of clones. Sequencing used PBMCs. The receptors originated from a woman aged 40 to 49 in good health and CMV-seropositive.

The chain has TRBV11-2 and TRBJ2-7; D not resolved. The V gene lost 1 base and the J gene lost 7 bases, with 11 bases spanning the gap. The CDR3 length is 13 residues. Germline CDR1 reads SGHAT; CDR2 reads FQNNGV. The CDR3: CASSLALGSEQYF. CDR3 nucleotides: TGTGCCAGCAGCTTAGCTCTAGGTTCTGAGCAGTACTTC.

The chain uses TRBV2 and TRBJ2-2; TRBD2 matches 12 bases. The CDR3 runs to 17 residues. The junction had 11 bases not matched to a gene; V was cut back by 5 bases and J by 7 bases. Germline CDR1 and CDR2: SNHLY and FYNNEI. The CDR3 DNA reads TGTGCCAGCAGTAGGGGAGGGACTAGCGGGCGAGGCGGGGAGCTGTTTTTT. Protein product: CASSRGGTSGRGGELFF. The full variable domain, with the rest looked up from reference TRBV2 and TRBJ2-2, is EPEVTQTPSHQVTQMGQEVILRCVPISNHLYFYWYRQILGQKVEFLVSFYNNEISEKSEIFDDQFSVERPDGSNFTLKIRSTKLEDSAMYFCASSRGGTSGRGGELFFGEGSRLTVL.

A remark on this clone: Within the sample, other DNA sequences also encode this same CDR3. The CDR3 loop reads CASSLGRGSYEQYF. The CDR3 DNA reads TGCGCCAGCAGCCTCGGGCGGGGCTCCTACGAGCAGTACTTC. The chain carries TRBV4-1 and TRBJ2-7, with D tentatively TRBD2 (6 bases). The germline gives CDR1 MGHRA, CDR2 YSYEKL. CDR3 length: 14 residues. The ends were cut back, 4 bases at V and 0 bases at J, with 10 bases in the middle.

This chain joins TRBV4-2 and TRBJ2-1; TRBD2 aligns across 8 bases. The CDR3 loop spans 20 amino acids. Unmatched junction bases numbered 14, after V lost 0 bases and J lost 1 base. The V gene's germline CDR1 is LGHNA and CDR2 YNFKEQ. The CDR3, as DNA: TGTGCCAGCAGCCAAGATTTGGCTAGCGGGCCATTTACTTCCTACAATGAGCAGTTCTTC. Translated, it gives CASSQDLASGPFTSYNEQFF.

CDR3 protein: CASSPQGPDTQYF. In nucleotides, the CDR3 is TGTGCCAGCAGCCCACAGGGTCCAGATACGCAGTATTTT. J is TRBJ2-3 and V is TRBV7-3; TRBD1 might be the D (6 bases). The V and J ends lost 5 bases and 4 bases respectively, with 10 bases between them. There are 13 residues in the CDR3. The germline V gene has CDR1 SGHTA and CDR2 FQGTGA.

This chain links TRBV7-6 with TRBJ1-1; a possible D gene is TRBD1 (5 bases). V lost 2 bases and J 4 bases, leaving 17 bases between the germline ends. CDR3 length: 16 amino acids. Per the germline V gene, CDR1 is SGHVS and CDR2 is FNYEAQ. The CDR3 region is CASSLQLGGFSTEAFF. CDR3 bases: TGTGCCAGCAGCTTACAACTCGGGGGGTTTAGCACTGAAGCTTTCTTT.

The chain uses TRBV10-1 and TRBJ1-1, with D possibly being TRBD1 (6 bases). Deletions cut 5 bases from V and 1 base from J, with 11 bases between. Looked up from germline, CDR1 is WNHNN and CDR2 is SYGVQD (reference sequence). The CDR3 runs to 14 residues. The CDR3 here is CASSNDRKNTEAFF. The DNA of the CDR3 is TGCGCCAGCAGTAATGACAGGAAGAACACTGAAGCTTTCTTT.

The genes are TRBV30 and TRBJ1-6; D ambiguous. The V end lost 4 bases, the J end lost 7 bases, and 8 bases lay between the germline ends. Germline loops: CDR1 GTSNPN, CDR2 SVGIG (reference sequence). CDR3 length: 12 residues. CDR3 residues: CAWNMRNSPLHF. The CDR3 nucleotides are TGTGCCTGGAACATGCGGAATTCACCCCTCCACTTT. The variable domain in full, with the rest retrieved from reference TRBV30 and TRBJ1-6, is SQTIHQWPATLVQPVGSPLSLECTVEGTSNPNLYWYRQAAGRGLQLLFYSVGIGQISSEVPQNLSASRPQDRQFILSSKKLLLSDSGFYLCAWNMRNSPLHFGNGTRLTVT.

The rearrangement links TRBV9 to TRBJ2-2; D may be TRBD1 (6 bases). CDR1 is SGDLS, CDR2 YYNGEE, per germline. Deletions cut 2 bases from V and 7 bases from J, with 9 bases between. The CDR3 is 13 amino acids. The CDR3 here is CASSVTGSGELFF. CDR3 DNA: TGTGCCAGCAGCGTGACAGGAAGCGGGGAGCTGTTTTTT.

The J gene is TRBJ1-1, the V gene TRBV6-6, with 8 bases identical to TRBD1. V trimming: 3 bases; J trimming: 3 bases; junction bases outside the gene matches: 3. Germline CDR1 and CDR2: MNHNY and SVGAGI (reference sequence). The CDR3 is 14 amino acids. CDR3 region: CASSYTDRDTEAFF. The CDR3 nucleotides read TGTGCCAGCAGTTATACGGACAGGGACACTGAAGCTTTCTTT.

V is TRBV19 and J is TRBJ2-3, with 12 bases that match TRBD2. From germline, CDR1 is LNHDA and CDR2 SQIVND (reference sequence). J was trimmed by 0 bases and V by 2 bases; bases with no gene match: 3. CDR3 length: 17 amino acids. For the CDR3, the DNA is TGTGCCAGTAGTATAACCGGACTAGCGGGGAGCACAGATACGCAGTATTTT. This encodes CASSITGLAGSTDTQYF.

The V and J genes are TRBV11-2 and TRBJ2-1; no clear D. The CDR3 length is 14 residues. V lost 1 base, J lost 6 bases, and 10 bases lay in between. Germline V gives CDR1 SGHAT, CDR2 FQNNGV. The CDR3, as DNA: TGTGCCAGCAGCTTAGCGAGGTTTGCCAATGAGCAGTTCTTC. Its protein is CASSLARFANEQFF.

V and J are TRBV2 and TRBJ2-5; TRBD1 agrees at 12 bases. V shed 5 bases, J shed 1 base, and the junction held 2 bases outside the gene matches. Looked up from germline, CDR1 is SNHLY and CDR2 is FYNNEI. CDR3 length equals 15 residues. The CDR3: CASSWDRGRQETQYF. The CDR3 coding sequence is TGTGCCAGCAGTTGGGACAGGGGGCGCCAAGAGACCCAGTACTTC.

This sequence joins TRBV19 and TRBJ2-7, with 10 bases matching TRBD1. CDR1 LNHDA and CDR2 SQIVND come from the germline V gene (reference sequence). V lost 5 bases to trimming and J lost 3 bases; unmatched junction nucleotides: 7. The CDR3 consists of 15 residues. CDR3 DNA sequence: TGTGCCAGTAGTTCGCGGGGACAGGGGATCTACGAGCAGTACTTC. Its translation: CASSSRGQGIYEQYF.

The V and J genes are TRBV11-2 and TRBJ1-5; D is unresolved. The CDR3 is made up of 13 amino acids. V lost 1 base and J 5 bases, leaving 6 bases between the germline ends. Germline loops: CDR1 SGHAT, CDR2 FQNNGV. The CDR3 DNA is TGTGCCAGCAGCTTAGGGGAGGATCAGCCCCAGCATTTT. It translates to CASSLGEDQPQHF.

V is TRBV19 and J is TRBJ2-7, with D unresolved. Trimming took 7 bases from V and 0 from J, leaving 13 bases between them. Germline V gene lookup returns CDR1 LNHDA and CDR2 SQIVND (reference sequence). This CDR3 is built from 14 residues. In DNA form, the CDR3 reads TGTGCCAGTAAATACGACTGGATCTCCTACGAGCAGTACTTC. It specifies CASKYDWISYEQYF. The full variable domain, completed using reference TRBV19 and TRBJ2-7, is DGGITQSPKYLFRKEGQNVTLSCEQNLNHDAMYWYRQDPGQGLRLIYYSQIVNDFQKGDIAEGYSVSREKKESFPLTVTSAQKNPTAFYLCASKYDWISYEQYFGPGTRLTVT.

The chain uses TRBV2 and TRBJ1-4; 10 nucleotides line up with TRBD1. The V gene end was trimmed by 8 bases and the J gene end by 5 bases; junction bases not matched to a gene: 5. Germline V gene sequence: CDR1 SNHLY, CDR2 FYNNEI. The CDR3 covers 14 residues. The CDR3 is CASGRDRGNEKLFF. In DNA, the CDR3 is TGTGCCAGCGGGAGGGACAGGGGAAATGAAAAACTGTTTTTT.

The chain joins TRBV6-5 to TRBJ1-5; 9 bases map to TRBD1. This CDR3 comprises 15 residues. CDR1 MNHEY and CDR2 SVGAGI come from the germline V gene. V dropped 6 bases and J dropped 5; count of bases not matched to a gene: 8. The CDR3 nucleotides are TGTGCCAGCAGCCAGGGACAGGGATTTTATCAGCCCCAGCATTTT. The encoded protein is CASSQGQGFYQPQHF.

The gene calls are TRBV6-1 and TRBJ1-5, with TRBD1 as a possible D gene (6 bases). Germline V gene lookup returns CDR1 MNHNS and CDR2 SASEGT. V was cut by 7 bases and J by 2 bases, with 12 bases left in between. There are 14 residues in the CDR3. CDR3 in amino acids: CASTKQGGNQPQHF. The CDR3 DNA follows: TGTGCCAGCACAAAACAGGGAGGCAATCAGCCCCAGCATTTT.

J is TRBJ2-3 and V is TRBV4-3; possibly TRBD2 for D (5 bases). The V and J ends lost 3 bases and 6 bases respectively, with 10 bases between them. Looked up from germline, CDR1 is LGHNA and CDR2 is YSLEER. The CDR3 consists of 13 residues. Written as DNA, the CDR3 is TGCGCCAGCAGCCAGTCGTGGGAGGATACGCAGTATTTT. Translated, it gives CASSQSWEDTQYF.

The rearrangement joins TRBV5-4 to TRBJ1-4, with TRBD1 identical over 9 bases. This CDR3 region has 14 residues. V shed 4 bases, J shed 7 bases, and the junction held 5 bases outside the gene matches. Looked up from germline, CDR1 is SGHNT and CDR2 is YYREEE (reference sequence). The DNA of the CDR3 is TGTGCCAGCAGCCAGACAGGGGGTAGTGAAAAACTGTTTTTT. This translates into CASSQTGGSEKLFF.

The CDR3 sequence: CASRASGTGRQETQYF. The CDR3 nucleotides are TGTGCCAGCAGGGCTTCCGGGACAGGGCGCCAAGAGACCCAGTACTTC. The chain recombines TRBV28 with TRBJ2-5; TRBD1 agrees at 9 bases. Germline V gene lookup returns CDR1 MDHEN and CDR2 SYDVKM. With V trimmed by 6 bases and J by 1 base, 9 bases remained unmatched. This CDR3 is 16 amino acids long. Full variable domain (remainder filled in from reference TRBV28 and TRBJ2-5): DVKVTQSSRYLVKRTGEKVFLECVQDMDHENMFWYRQDPGLGLRLIYFSYDVKMKEKGDIPEGYSVSREKKERFSLILESASTNQTSMYLCASRASGTGRQETQYFGPGTRLLVL.

The chain carries TRBV11-2 and TRBJ2-1; maybe TRBD2 (5 bases). V was pared by 5 bases and J by 3 bases, with 20 bases between. Germline V gene sequence: CDR1 SGHAT, CDR2 FQNNGV. The CDR3 is made up of 17 amino acids. CDR3 in amino acids: CASSLLREFRRYNEQFF. CDR3 sequence (DNA): TGTGCCAGCAGCCTTCTTCGGGAATTCAGACGCTACAATGAGCAGTTCTTC.

V gene TRBV6-1 combines with J gene TRBJ1-2; no clear D gene. The CDR3 sequence is 14 residues long. Germline assignment: CDR1 MNHNS and CDR2 SASEGT. The V end lost 5 bases, the J end lost 1 base, and 11 bases lay between the germline ends. The CDR3 DNA is TGTGCCAGCAGTCCTGGGCCCTTTAACTATGGCTACACCTTC. Translation gives CASSPGPFNYGYTF.

The V call is TRBV7-3, the J call TRBJ2-7; the D gene is possibly TRBD1 (6 bases). This CDR3 has 13 amino acids. Trimming took 5 bases from V and 5 from J, leaving 13 bases between them. Germline V lookup: CDR1 SGHTA, CDR2 FQGTGA. The DNA for the CDR3 is TGTGCCAGCAGCCCCCAGGGGCACCACGAGCAGTACTTC. It is translated as CASSPQGHHEQYF.

This sequence joins TRBV11-2 and TRBJ2-5; D unclear. The DNA matches TRBJ2-7 better at its end, which makes the J call doubtful. Germline CDR1 is SGHAT and CDR2 is FQNNGV. The CDR3 is 14 residues long. The DNA for the CDR3 is TGTGCCAGCAGCTCGAGACACGTCGTCCACGAGCAGTACTTC. Translating it yields CASSSRHVVHEQYF.

Note on this clone: The junction and the germline gene differ at one end; a read error may be behind it. V is TRBV5-6 and J is TRBJ1-2; D is unclear. From germline, CDR1 is SGHDT and CDR2 YYEEEE. This CDR3 is built from 15 residues. The CDR3 is CANSLGYRANYGYTF. The DNA for the CDR3 is TGTGCCAACAGCCTGGGGTACAGAGCTAACTATGGCTACACCTTC. The complete variable domain, with remaining parts taken from reference TRBV5-6 and TRBJ1-2, reads DAGVTQSPTHLIKTRGQQVTLRCSPKSGHDTVSWYQQALGQGPQFIFQYYEEEERQRGNFPDRFSGHQFPNYSSELNVNALLLGDSALYLCANSLGYRANYGYTFGSGTRLTVV.

This chain links TRBV7-9 with TRBJ2-1; 11 bases match TRBD2. Germline V gene data show CDR1 as SEHNR and CDR2 as FQNEAQ (reference sequence). The CDR3 has 19 amino acids. Trimming took 0 bases from V and 8 from J; bases not matched to a gene: 15. The CDR3: CASSLAEDSGRARSHEQFF. DNA for the CDR3: TGTGCCAGCAGCTTAGCGGAGGATAGCGGGAGGGCTAGATCTCATGAGCAGTTCTTC. The complete variable domain, with remaining parts taken from reference TRBV7-9 and TRBJ2-1, reads DTGVSQNPRHKITKRGQNVTFRCDPISEHNRLYWYRQTLGQGPEFLTYFQNEAQLEKSRLLSDRFSAERPKGSFSTLEIQRTEQGDSAMYLCASSLAEDSGRARSHEQFFGPGTRLTVL.

The chain combines TRBV9 with TRBJ2-2; TRBD2 matches at 10 bases. Germline CDR1 is SGDLS and CDR2 is YYNGEE. CDR3 size: 15 residues. J lost 2 bases, V lost 4 bases, and 2 bases had no gene match. CDR3 loop: CASSRTSGNTGELFF. The CDR3 DNA is TGTGCCAGCAGCCGGACTAGCGGTAACACCGGGGAGCTGTTTTTT.

The CDR3 sequence: CASSQALARGQNEQFF. CDR3 in DNA: TGTGCCAGCAGCCAAGCTTTGGCCAGGGGGCAAAATGAGCAGTTCTTC. The chain links TRBV14 to TRBJ2-1; TRBD1 matches 8 bases. CDR1 and CDR2 from the germline V gene are SGHDN and FVKESK. The CDR3 extends over 16 amino acids. With 1 base clipped from V and 7 bases from J, the junction kept 9 bases outside the gene matches.